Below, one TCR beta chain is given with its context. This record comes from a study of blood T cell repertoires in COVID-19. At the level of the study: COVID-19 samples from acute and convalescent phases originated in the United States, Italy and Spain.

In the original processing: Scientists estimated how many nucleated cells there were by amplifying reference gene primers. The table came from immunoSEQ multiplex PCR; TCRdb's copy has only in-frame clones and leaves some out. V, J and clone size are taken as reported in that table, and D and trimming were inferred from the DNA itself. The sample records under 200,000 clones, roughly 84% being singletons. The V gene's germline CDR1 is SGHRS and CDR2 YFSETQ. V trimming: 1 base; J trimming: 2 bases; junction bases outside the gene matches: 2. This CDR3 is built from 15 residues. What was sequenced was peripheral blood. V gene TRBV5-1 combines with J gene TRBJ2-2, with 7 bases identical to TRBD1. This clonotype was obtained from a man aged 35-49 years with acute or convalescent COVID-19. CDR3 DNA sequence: TGCGCCAGCAGCTTGTCAGGGGGTAACACCGGGGAGCTGTTTTTT. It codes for CASSLSGGNTGELFF.